This TCR beta chain was captured in a study of blood T cell repertoires in COVID-19. The wider study: Sources were T cells, B-cell-depleted T cells, or PBMCs; the material itself was cDNA or gDNA.

Germline V CDR1 and CDR2: KGHDR, SFDVKD. This CDR3 is 14 amino acids long. Unmatched junction bases numbered 7, after V lost 4 bases and J lost 10 bases. Source study methods: Estimation of nucleated cell counts relied on the amplification of reference gene primers. The protocol was immunoSEQ multiplex PCR, while the TCRdb copy is restricted to in-frame clones and leaves out a portion. The V and J calls and clone size come from that table; D and trimming were worked out from the DNA. Seen here are under 85,000 clones, less than 90% observed once, and the top ten hold about 15%. The sequencing input was peripheral blood. The chain couples TRBV24-1 to TRBJ2-1; 9 positions match TRBD1. The clonotype originates from a man of 80 years or more in a cohort sampled during active COVID-19. For the CDR3, the DNA is TGTGCCACCAGTGACACTACAGGGGGCAACGAGCAGTTCTTC. Translation: CATSDTTGGNEQFF.